Following are 18 T cell receptor beta chains from one sample sequenced in a study of tumor-infiltrating lymphocytes in primary liver carcinoma (dated by TCRdb to about 2017). Sequencer: Illumina HiSeq 2500. Starting from around 520 ng total RNA, TCRbeta-specific cDNA was produced by reverse transcription with a constant-region primer and ProtoScript II reverse transcriptase. Three nested multiplex PCR rounds, following a slightly modified ARM-PCR procedure, were used to build the TCRbeta libraries. Each of the first two PCR rounds ran for about 9 cycles and used multiplex TRBV1-TRBV30 forward primers together with a Cbeta reverse primer. The public reads were run again by TCRdb, first through fastp at Q25 and then through MiXCR, and only productive beta chains were kept. Entries that share a CDR3 protein sequence are merged under the most common genes and DNA. Recorded for this sample are almost 200,000 distinct CDR3 sequences; about 61% of them occurred a single time. 5.5% to 9% of the sample is taken by the ten largest.

RNA from unsorted whole blood was extracted with TRIzol reagent, and germline DNA was obtained with the DNeasy Blood & Tissue kit. Sequencing was carried out using peripheral blood. All receptors come from a woman aged 55-70 years with primary liver carcinoma and hepatitis B virus infection.

The chain has TRBV11-2 and TRBJ2-1; 9 bases match TRBD2. CDR1 is SGHAT, CDR2 FQNNGV, per germline. The CDR3 consists of 17 residues. With 6 bases clipped from V and 4 bases from J, the junction kept 13 bases outside the gene matches. In DNA, the CDR3 is TGTGCCAGCAGATCCGTTCGGACTAGCGTCCCATACAATGAGCAGTTCTTC. This gives the protein CASRSVRTSVPYNEQFF.

As concerns this clonotype: This may stem from a read error, because a much larger clone lies one nucleotide away. This sequence joins TRBV6-1 and TRBJ2-7, with unresolved D. The CDR3 has 13 residues. Germline V gene data show CDR1 as MNHNS and CDR2 as SASEGT. The CDR3 bases are TGTGCCAGCAGTGAAGTAAGGCACTACGTGCAGTACTTC. It yields the protein CASSEVRHYVQYF.

This clonotype appeared once. V usage is TRBV29-1 and J usage is TRBJ1-1; D call uncertain. Trimming stripped 7 bases from V and 3 bases from J, with 15 bases between. The CDR3 has 13 amino acids. CDR1 is SQVTM, CDR2 ANQGSEA, per germline. The CDR3 reads CSATSSPYTEAFF. The CDR3, as DNA: TGCAGCGCAACCAGCTCACCCTACACTGAAGCTTTCTTT.

Remarks on this clonotype: The junction departs from the called germline gene at one end, perhaps through a read error. This chain connects TRBV12-3 or TRBV12-4 to TRBJ1-5; no reliable D call. The closer fit of TRBJ2-3 to the DNA end suggests the J call may be wrong. This CDR3 is 16 amino acids long. CDR3 region: CASNQQMTSLSQPQYF. The CDR3 nucleotides are TGTGCTAGCAATCAACAAATGACAAGCTTAAGTCAGCCCCAGTATTTT.

Only a few counts were recorded for this clonotype. The chain has TRBV5-1 and TRBJ2-3, with D uncertain. Trimming pared 0 bases from V and 6 bases from J, leaving 17 bases between. This CDR3 is 16 amino acids long. In germline, CDR1 is SGHRS, CDR2 YFSETQ. The CDR3 DNA reads as TGCGCCAGCAGCTTGGACTACTCATTAAACACGGATACGCAGTATTTT. Protein: CASSLDYSLNTDTQYF. Full variable domain (outside the CDR3, taken from reference TRBV5-1 and TRBJ2-3): KAGVTQTPRYLIKTRGQQVTLSCSPISGHRSVSWYQQTPGQGLQFLFEYFSETQRNKGNFPGRFSGRQFSNSRSEMNVSTLELGDSALYLCASSLDYSLNTDTQYFGPGTRLTVL.

The rearrangement links TRBV6-5 to TRBJ1-5; TRBD1 matches 10 bases. There are 16 residues in the CDR3. Germline lookup yields CDR1 MNHEY and CDR2 SVGAGI. Trimming at V came to 7 bases and at J to 8 bases, leaving 14 bases not matched to a gene. The CDR3 DNA sequence: TGTGCCAGCAAGATACCGGGACAGGGGACTATGAAGCCCCAGCATTTT. Encoded protein: CASKIPGQGTMKPQHF.

About this clonotype: Relative to the germline gene, one junction end is altered; a read error may explain this. The J gene is TRBJ2-6, the V gene TRBV5-5; 10 bases align to TRBD1. The germline gives CDR1 SGHKS, CDR2 YYEKEE (reference sequence). The CDR3 totals 17 residues. CDR3 nucleotide sequence: TGTACCAGCAGCTACCGGACAGGGGGCTCTGGGGCCAACGTCCTGACTTTC. Its protein product is CTSSYRTGGSGANVLTF.

Only one count was recorded for this clonotype. Possible read error: a much larger clone is one base away. The J gene is TRBJ1-2, the V gene TRBV29-1, with D tentatively TRBD1 (5 bases). Per germline, CDR1 SQVTM and CDR2 ANQGSEA. This CDR3 is built from 13 residues. CDR3 in amino acids: CSFGTEIDYGNTF. The CDR3 region has the DNA TGCAGCTTCGGGACCGAAATCGACTATGGCAACACCTTC.

This sequence joins TRBV4-2 and TRBJ1-5, with D possibly TRBD1 on 5 matching bases. The CDR3 has 15 residues. V gave up 2 bases and J gave up 5 bases, with 13 bases separating them. Germline V gene sequence: CDR1 LGHNA, CDR2 YNFKEQ. In DNA, the CDR3 is TGTGCCAGCAGCCAACGAGGGGAGCCCCATCAGCCCCAGCATTTT. It encodes CASSQRGEPHQPQHF.

The V and J genes are TRBV7-8 and TRBJ2-1; D perhaps matches TRBD1 (5 bases). Germline values: CDR1 SGHVS, CDR2 FQNEAQ. This CDR3 comprises 15 residues. The V and J ends lost 7 bases and 2 bases respectively, with 15 bases between them. CDR3 residues: CASTLRDSAYNEQFF. CDR3 coding DNA: TGTGCCAGCACCCTTCGAGACAGCGCCTACAATGAGCAGTTCTTC.

The genes are TRBV28 and TRBJ1-5, with D unresolved. V dropped 7 bases and J dropped 0 bases, with 13 bases sitting between them. This CDR3 is 15 amino acids long. The germline V gene has CDR1 MDHEN and CDR2 SYDVKM. The chain's CDR3 is CASTFGEYSNQPQHF. The CDR3 coding sequence is TGTGCCAGCACCTTTGGAGAGTATAGCAATCAGCCCCAGCATTTT.

This clonotype was counted between two and nine times. The chain combines TRBV7-9 with TRBJ2-7, with 8 positions matching TRBD2. This CDR3 spans 15 amino acids. Germline-derived CDR1 and CDR2 are SEHNR and FQNEAQ (reference sequence). Trimming removed 5 bases from V and 4 bases from J; junction bases left unmatched: 10. The CDR3 DNA is TGTGCCAGCAGCCCCTACGCAGCGGGAGAGTACGAGCAGTACTTC. Translation gives CASSPYAAGEYEQYF.

With regard to this clonotype: Compared with germline, one end of the junction differs, possibly owing to a read error. The chain recombines TRBV11-1 with TRBJ2-2; D might be TRBD2 (5 bases). The CDR3 loop spans 14 amino acids. Looked up from germline, CDR1 is SGHAT and CDR2 is FQDESV (reference sequence). The CDR3 sequence: CASSLIINTGELFF. The CDR3 nucleotides are TGTGCCAGCAGCTTGATCATTAACACCGGGGAGCTATTTTTT.

Concerning this clonotype: At one boundary the junction diverges from the germline segment, which might be a read error. The rearrangement uses TRBV7-9 and TRBJ1-5, with D possibly being TRBD1 (5 bases). The CDR3 is 19 amino acids. CDR1 is SEHNR, CDR2 FQNEAQ, per germline (reference sequence). The CDR3 region is CASSLTIPGRSPVGQPQHF. CDR3 DNA sequence: TGCGCCAGCAGCCTCACCATTCCGGGACGGTCCCCGGTTGGTCAGCCCCAGCATTTT.

With respect to this clonotype: Compared with germline, one end of the junction differs, possibly owing to a read error. The chain couples TRBV15 to TRBJ2-3; the D call may be TRBD1 or TRBD2 (6 bases each). Germline CDR1 and CDR2: LNHNV and YYDKDF (reference sequence). The CDR3 contains 14 residues. The CDR3 loop reads CATGRSGGGDTQYF. The CDR3 DNA reads as TGTGCCACCGGCAGGTCCGGGGGCGGGGATACGCAGTATTTT. The entire variable domain, with the rest obtained from reference TRBV15 and TRBJ2-3, is as follows: DAMVIQNPRYQVTQFGKPVTLSCSQTLNHNVMYWYQQKSSQAPKLLFHYYDKDFNNEADTPDNFQSRRPNTSFCFLDIRSPGLGDTAMYLCATGRSGGGDTQYFGPGTRLTVL.

This sequence joins TRBV2 and TRBJ2-2; possibly TRBD2 for D (9 bases). CDR3 length: 17 amino acids. V was trimmed by 8 bases and J by 2 bases, leaving 21 bases between them. Germline V lookup: CDR1 SNHLY, CDR2 FYNNEI. The CDR3 nucleotides are TGTGCCAGCGGGACAGGCGGGAGGGCCATTAACACCGGGGAGCTGTTTTTT. Its protein product is CASGTGGRAINTGELFF.

The rearrangement links TRBV30 to TRBJ2-2; the D gene is possibly TRBD1 (6 bases). CDR3 length: 13 residues. Trimming left V 5 bases short and J 7 bases short, with 14 bases between. Germline V CDR1 and CDR2: GTSNPN, SVGIG (reference sequence). The CDR3 nucleotides are TGTGCCTGGGCACAGGGCTTGGTCGGGGAGCTGTTTTTT. It encodes CAWAQGLVGELFF.

On this clonotype: Just one base apart from a much larger clone, this may be a read error. The gene calls are TRBV6-6 and TRBJ1-1, with D perhaps matching TRBD1 (5 bases). V was pared by 6 bases and J by 12 bases, with 26 bases between. The CDR3 extends over 15 amino acids. Germline loops: CDR1 MNHNY, CDR2 SVGAGI (reference sequence). The CDR3 here is CASSFNNPGHAWSFF. The CDR3 DNA reads TGTGCCAGCAGCTTTAATAATCCCGGACACGCATGGTCTTTCTTT.